This T cell receptor beta chain was recovered during a study of T cell responses to AZD1222 COVID-19 vaccine. Study-wide points: Reportedly, nearly half the spike-specific TCRs target unmutated variant regions. Just five or six AZD1222 recipients tested seropositive at baseline. It was only after the peak T cell response that any repertoires were sampled. The donors showed a predominance of white British ancestry and of females, with possible underestimation of clonal diversity.

Comment on this clone: Its antigen is not identified.

V shed 0 bases and J shed 10 bases, with 9 bases lying between them. This CDR3 contains 11 residues. The germline V gene encodes CDR1 GTSNPN and CDR2 SVGIG (reference sequence). Profiled with immunoSEQ multiplex PCR; TCRdb holds only in-frame clones, not every one. The sample has 110,000 or so clones, around nine tenths seen once. Sequencing was performed on peripheral blood, taken on day 0 of AZD1222 vaccination. This TCR was sampled from an adult in good health. This rearrangement joins TRBV30 to TRBJ1-1; D remains ambiguous. The CDR3 is CAWSVQRGAFF. The DNA of the CDR3 is TGTGCCTGGAGTGTACAACGGGGAGCTTTCTTT.